Presented here are 26 T cell receptor beta chains from one specimen sequenced in a study of a mutant IDH1 vaccine in newly diagnosed glioma. Sequencing used immunoSEQ multiplex PCR; TCRdb keeps in-frame clones, though not all of them. The repertoire holds about 33,000 clones, with about four fifths as singletons. Time point noted: week 35, safety follow-up. What each vaccine dose contained was 300 ug of mutant IDH1 20-mer peptide, accompanied by topical imiquimod. These receptors lack a known antigen. The sample consisted of PBMCs, taken from a glioma patient whose treatment included an IDH1 peptide vaccine. Receptor source: a woman aged 18-30 years with glioma.

The chain combines TRBV7-9 with TRBJ2-1; 8 bases map to TRBD1. The CDR3 sequence is 14 residues long. Germline CDR1 SEHNR, CDR2 FQNEAQ (reference sequence). The junction had 8 bases not matched to a gene; V was cut back by 4 bases and J by 9 bases. The CDR3 DNA is TGTGCCAGCAGCTCCGAGGACAGGGTACGTGAGCAGTTCTTC. Its translation is CASSSEDRVREQFF.

This clone was seen a few times. The rearrangement uses TRBV6-6 and TRBJ1-3; D gene uncertain. The CDR3 totals 13 residues. V gave up 6 bases and J gave up 4 bases, with 10 bases separating them. Germline V gives CDR1 MNHNY, CDR2 SVGAGI (reference sequence). The DNA of the CDR3 is TGTGCCAGCAGCCAGCGTGCGGGAAACACCATATATTTT. Residues: CASSQRAGNTIYF.

V gene TRBV19 combines with J gene TRBJ1-5, with D possibly matching TRBD1 (6 bases). CDR3 length equals 16 residues. Germline V gene data show CDR1 as LNHDA and CDR2 as SQIVND (reference sequence). Trimming pared 3 bases from V and 0 bases from J, leaving 12 bases between. Written as DNA, the CDR3 is TGTGCCAGTAGTATCGGGACACCCTATAGCAATCAGCCCCAGCATTTT. Translation: CASSIGTPYSNQPQHF.

The rearrangement links TRBV18 to TRBJ2-1; no definite D call. The V gene's germline CDR1 is KGHSH and CDR2 LQKENI. V gave up 3 bases and J gave up 8 bases, with 20 bases separating them. There are 16 residues in the CDR3. CDR3 protein: CASSPRKGPSGDEQFF. As DNA, the CDR3 is TGTGCCAGCTCACCTCGGAAGGGCCCTTCGGGTGATGAGCAGTTCTTC.

This clone appeared a single time. The rearrangement links TRBV15 to TRBJ2-1, with unresolved D. The length of the CDR3 is 12 residues. V was cut by 1 base and J by 7 bases, with 5 bases left in between. Germline assignment: CDR1 LNHNV and CDR2 YYDKDF (reference sequence). Here the CDR3 DNA reads TGTGCCACCAGCAGAGCAGCGAATGAGCAGTTCTTC. This sequence encodes CATSRAANEQFF.

CDR3 bases: TGTGCCAGCAGCTACGACAGCTACGAGCAGTACTTC. Protein product: CASSYDSYEQYF. The chain combines TRBV5-5 with TRBJ2-7, with D perhaps matching TRBD1 (5 bases). V was clipped by 3 bases and J by 3 bases, with 7 bases between them. Germline V gene sequence: CDR1 SGHKS, CDR2 YYEKEE (reference sequence). This CDR3 comprises 12 residues.

This chain connects TRBV29-1 to TRBJ2-1; 8 nucleotides match TRBD1. V gave up 4 bases and J gave up 7 bases; unmatched junction bases: 6. The CDR3 sequence is 13 residues long. Per the germline V gene, CDR1 is SQVTM and CDR2 is ANQGSEA. The CDR3 nucleotides are TGCAGCGTTGGGAGGACAGGGATGAATGAGCAGTTCTTC. Translating gives CSVGRTGMNEQFF.

The rearrangement uses TRBV9 and TRBJ2-5; 14 nucleotides line up with TRBD2. This CDR3 spans 20 amino acids. Germline V gene lookup returns CDR1 SGDLS and CDR2 YYNGEE. Trimming removed 4 bases from V and 5 bases from J; junction bases left unmatched: 19. CDR3 nucleotide sequence: TGTGCCAGCAGCTCCTCCGCGCATCGACTAGCGGGGGGGCCGGAGGAGACCCAGTACTTC. Translated: CASSSSAHRLAGGPEETQYF. Drawing the rest from reference TRBV9 and TRBJ2-5, the complete variable domain is DSGVTQTPKHLITATGQRVTLRCSPRSGDLSVYWYQQSLDQGLQFLIQYYNGEERAKGNILERFSAQQFPDLHSELNLSSLELGDSALYFCASSSSAHRLAGGPEETQYFGPGTRLLVL.

This chain joins TRBV6-1 and TRBJ1-2, with 7 bases identical to TRBD1. CDR3 length: 14 residues. Trimming at V came to 6 bases and at J to 4 bases, leaving 8 bases not matched to a gene. Germline CDR1 and CDR2: MNHNS and SASEGT. The CDR3 region is CASRVPGQVYGYTF. The DNA for the CDR3 is TGTGCCAGCAGAGTACCAGGACAGGTCTATGGCTACACCTTC.

The J gene is TRBJ2-2, the V gene TRBV29-1; the match to TRBD1 covers 9 bases. Germline CDR1 and CDR2: SQVTM and ANQGSEA. The V and J ends lost 2 bases and 8 bases, in that order; junction bases with no gene match: 3. The CDR3 covers 13 residues. CDR3 region: CSVERDRDGELFF. As DNA, the CDR3 is TGCAGCGTTGAAAGGGACAGGGATGGGGAGCTGTTTTTT.

This clone turned up a few times. This chain links TRBV4-2 with TRBJ1-5; tentatively, D is TRBD1 (5 bases). The CDR3 contains 16 residues. V was cut by 5 bases and J by 1 base, with 15 bases left in between. Germline loops: CDR1 LGHNA, CDR2 YNFKEQ. CDR3 protein: CASSLGGQGSNQPQHF. Written as DNA, the CDR3 is TGTGCCAGCAGCTTGGGAGGGCAGGGAAGCAATCAGCCCCAGCATTTT.

The J gene is TRBJ2-7, the V gene TRBV7-9; 12 bases align to TRBD2. This CDR3 has 14 amino acids. CDR1 is SEHNR, CDR2 FQNEAQ, per germline (reference sequence). V was pared by 5 bases and J by 4 bases, with 3 bases of the junction left unmatched. For the CDR3, the DNA is TGTGCCAGCAGCCCGCTAGCGGGAGGGTACGAGCAGTACTTC. Residues: CASSPLAGGYEQYF.

The gene calls are TRBV2 and TRBJ1-6; D is possibly TRBD1 (5 bases). This CDR3 region has 14 residues. Germline V gene sequence: CDR1 SNHLY, CDR2 FYNNEI. Trimming pared 6 bases from V and 7 bases from J, leaving 13 bases between. The DNA for the CDR3 is TGTGCCAGCAGGGGGGGGTTTACGAATTCACCCCTCCACTTT. Protein: CASRGGFTNSPLHF.

The gene calls are TRBV4-2 and TRBJ2-7, with 15 bases fitting TRBD2. The CDR3 length is 18 residues. Per the germline V gene, CDR1 is LGHNA and CDR2 is YNFKEQ. The J segment lost 0 bases and the V segment lost 3 bases, leaving 6 bases of the junction unmatched. CDR3 in amino acids: CASSQAGTSGGSSYEQYF. The CDR3, as DNA: TGTGCCAGCAGCCAGGCCGGGACTAGCGGGGGGAGCTCCTACGAGCAGTACTTC.

The chain recombines TRBV4-1 with TRBJ2-1; D is ambiguous. The V end was cut by 5 bases, the J end by 0 bases, with 11 bases between. Germline CDR1 and CDR2: MGHRA and YSYEKL. The CDR3 consists of 15 residues. The CDR3 bases are TGCGCCAGCAGCAAAACCTTGAGCTCCTACAATGAGCAGTTCTTC. Amino acid sequence: CASSKTLSSYNEQFF.

This clone came up a few times. The rearrangement joins TRBV4-1 to TRBJ1-1, with D possibly matching TRBD1 (5 bases). Germline V gene sequence: CDR1 MGHRA, CDR2 YSYEKL. The CDR3 has 15 residues. Trimming stripped 3 bases from V and 0 bases from J, with 11 bases between. The CDR3 loop reads CASSQGGLMNTEAFF. The DNA for the CDR3 is TGCGCCAGCAGCCAGGGGGGACTGATGAACACTGAAGCTTTCTTT.

The CDR3: CASSLGGILGGAEQYF. CDR3 DNA: TGTGCCAGCAGCTTAGGAGGGATATTAGGCGGGGCCGAGCAGTACTTC. The chain couples TRBV7-2 to TRBJ2-7; D is possibly TRBD2 (6 bases). The CDR3 runs 16 residues. V shed 1 base and J shed 6 bases, with 19 bases lying between them. Germline CDR1 SGHTA, CDR2 FQGNSA.

The rearrangement joins TRBV6-6 to TRBJ1-2, with no clear D. The CDR3 consists of 15 residues. V lost 7 bases to trimming and J lost 2 bases, with 17 bases between them. Germline CDR1 MNHNY, CDR2 SVGAGI (reference sequence). CDR3 in amino acids: CASIFSLPSNYGYTF. CDR3 DNA sequence: TGTGCCAGCATTTTTTCTTTACCCTCCAACTATGGCTACACCTTC.

The rearrangement joins TRBV9 to TRBJ2-3; no reliable D call. The length of the CDR3 is 15 residues. In germline, CDR1 is SGDLS, CDR2 YYNGEE. Trimming stripped 4 bases from V and 2 bases from J, with 14 bases between. The CDR3, as DNA: TGTGCCAGCAGCAGAAGCGATACCCCCACAGATACGCAGTATTTT. It encodes CASSRSDTPTDTQYF.

This clone came up a few times. The rearrangement links TRBV9 to TRBJ1-1, with D tentatively TRBD1 (5 bases). This CDR3 comprises 16 residues. Germline V gives CDR1 SGDLS, CDR2 YYNGEE. V was cut by 0 bases and J by 1 base, with 13 bases left in between. DNA for the CDR3: TGTGCCAGCAGCGTAGGAGCACAGGCGGGGAACACTGAAGCTTTCTTT. It specifies CASSVGAQAGNTEAFF.

This rearrangement joins TRBV6-5 to TRBJ2-2; D gene ambiguous. Trimming took off 2 bases at V and 3 bases at J, with 4 bases between the two ends. Per the germline V gene, CDR1 is MNHEY and CDR2 is SVGAGI. The CDR3 consists of 13 residues. The CDR3 spells CASSYVDTGELFF. For the CDR3, the DNA is TGTGCCAGCAGTTACGTCGACACCGGGGAGCTGTTTTTT.

This chain's CDR3 is CASSVASFDTQYF. The CDR3 DNA reads as TGTGCCAGCAGCGTAGCTTCTTTCGATACGCAGTATTTT. This sequence joins TRBV9 and TRBJ2-3; D uncertain. V gave up 0 bases and J gave up 6 bases, with 8 bases separating them. The CDR3 is 13 residues long. The V gene's germline CDR1 is SGDLS and CDR2 YYNGEE.

V gene TRBV7-9 combines with J gene TRBJ1-2; 7 bases match TRBD1. Losses at the gene ends were 8 bases for V and 6 bases for J; bases not matched to a gene: 12. Germline loops: CDR1 SEHNR, CDR2 FQNEAQ (reference sequence). The CDR3 is 14 residues long. CDR3 DNA: TGTGCCAGCGGCATTGACAGGGCTTCCAATGGCTACACCTTC. Its protein is CASGIDRASNGYTF. Complete variable domain (other parts from reference TRBV7-9 and TRBJ1-2): DTGVSQNPRHKITKRGQNVTFRCDPISEHNRLYWYRQTLGQGPEFLTYFQNEAQLEKSRLLSDRFSAERPKGSFSTLEIQRTEQGDSAMYLCASGIDRASNGYTFGSGTRLTVV.

This clone has a single count. V and J are TRBV29-1 and TRBJ2-5; D gene uncertain. The CDR3 totals 11 residues. Per germline, CDR1 SQVTM and CDR2 ANQGSEA. With 7 bases removed from V and 11 bases from J, the gap between germline ends came to 17 bases. CDR3 in DNA: TGCAGCGGGAGTAAAGGTGTGGAGCAGTACTTC. Translating it yields CSGSKGVEQYF.

The genes are TRBV14 and TRBJ2-5; 8 nucleotides line up with TRBD1. This CDR3 is 17 amino acids long. After removal of 0 bases from V and 5 bases from J, the junction contained 11 bases not matched to a gene. In germline, CDR1 is SGHDN, CDR2 FVKESK. The CDR3 reads CASSQDSGRGLRETQYF. CDR3 coding DNA: TGTGCCAGCAGCCAAGATTCGGGCAGGGGGCTGAGGGAGACCCAGTACTTC.

The table lists this clone with a few counts. The chain is built from TRBV6-4 and TRBJ2-1; D remains ambiguous. This CDR3 is built from 14 residues. V lost 6 bases, J lost 7 bases, and 16 bases lay in between. Germline CDR1 is MRHNA and CDR2 is SNTAGT. The CDR3 reads CASRTRVMGNEQFF. CDR3 sequence (DNA): TGTGCCAGCAGAACAAGGGTCATGGGGAATGAGCAGTTCTTC.